Below, 8 T cell receptor beta chains from the same sample are listed, as sequenced in a study of cytomegalovirus exposure and HLA in healthy donors. It was with 60 Vbeta and 13 Jbeta primers that the PCR ran. Libraries were prepared by immunoSEQ multiplex PCR; TCRdb keeps only in-frame clonotypes and omits some of them. The table has 130,000 or so clones, over 8.5% seen once. Sample: PBMCs. The receptors stem from a woman aged 40-49 years in good health and CMV-seropositive.

This sequence joins TRBV25-1 and TRBJ2-3; TRBD1 matches at 7 bases. The junction had 10 bases not matched to a gene; V was cut back by 4 bases and J by 6 bases. The CDR3 loop spans 15 amino acids. The germline V gene encodes CDR1 MGHDK and CDR2 SYGVNS. CDR3 in amino acids: CASSALRTGRDTQYF. The CDR3 DNA reads as TGTGCCAGCAGTGCTCTTAGGACAGGAAGGGATACGCAGTATTTT.

This clone occurred a few times. The chain employs TRBV11-3 and TRBJ1-1; maybe TRBD1 (6 bases). The CDR3 is made up of 13 amino acids. V lost 5 bases and J 7 bases, leaving 14 bases between the germline ends. Germline CDR1 reads SGHNT; CDR2 reads YENEEA. For the CDR3, the DNA is TGTGCCAGCAGCCGGACAGACCGCGATGAAGCTTTCTTT. Amino acids: CASSRTDRDEAFF.

This chain uses TRBV7-8 with TRBJ2-1; 11 bases are a match to TRBD2. The CDR3 consists of 19 residues. Germline CDR1 is SGHVS and CDR2 is FQNEAQ. V lost 4 bases, J lost 0 bases, and 11 bases stayed unmatched. CDR3 amino acids: CASSSTGTSGLSSYNEQFF. CDR3 DNA sequence: TGTGCCAGCAGCTCTACCGGGACTAGCGGTTTGAGCTCCTACAATGAGCAGTTCTTC.

V usage is TRBV6-5 and J usage is TRBJ1-1; weak D call: TRBD1 (6 bases). From germline, CDR1 is MNHEY and CDR2 SVGAGI. The CDR3 consists of 13 residues. V lost 6 bases and J lost 4, with 12 bases in between. The CDR3 DNA sequence: TGTGCCAGCAGGCCTAGGGGGGGCACTGAAGCTTTCTTT. Amino acid sequence: CASRPRGGTEAFF.

Note on this clone: Within the sample, other DNA sequences also encode this same CDR3. The chain joins TRBV29-1 to TRBJ2-2; 10 positions agree with TRBD1. With V trimmed by 6 bases and J by 5 bases, 3 bases remained unmatched. Germline CDR1 and CDR2: SQVTM and ANQGSEA. This CDR3 is built from 13 residues. CDR3 sequence reads: CSVDRGRTGELFF. The CDR3 region has the DNA TGCAGCGTGGACAGGGGGAGAACCGGGGAGCTGTTTTTT.

This clone came up a few times. The chain joins TRBV7-8 to TRBJ1-2; possible D gene TRBD1, 6 bases. The CDR3 is 15 residues long. V dropped 5 bases and J dropped 4 bases, with 17 bases sitting between them. Germline assignment: CDR1 SGHVS and CDR2 FQNEAQ. CDR3 coding DNA: TGTGCCAGCAGCACCCCGGGGACAAATTCCTATGGCTACACCTTC. As protein: CASSTPGTNSYGYTF.

This clone was recorded a few times. J is TRBJ1-1 and V is TRBV19; perhaps TRBD1 as D (5 bases). The CDR3 runs to 13 residues. The germline V and J ends were trimmed by 3 bases and 1 base, with 6 bases remaining between them. Germline V lookup: CDR1 LNHDA, CDR2 SQIVND (reference sequence). DNA of the CDR3: TGTGCCAGTAGTATCGGGGGGAACACTGAAGCTTTCTTT. Encoded protein: CASSIGGNTEAFF.

The rearrangement links TRBV19 to TRBJ2-1; TRBD2 matches 8 bases. This CDR3 comprises 16 residues. Germline V CDR1 and CDR2: LNHDA, SQIVND (reference sequence). The V gene end was trimmed by 5 bases and the J gene end by 0 bases; junction bases not matched to a gene: 6. DNA for the CDR3: TGTGCCAGTAGTCACCAGCGGGGGAGCTCCTACAATGAGCAGTTCTTC. This gives the protein CASSHQRGSSYNEQFF.